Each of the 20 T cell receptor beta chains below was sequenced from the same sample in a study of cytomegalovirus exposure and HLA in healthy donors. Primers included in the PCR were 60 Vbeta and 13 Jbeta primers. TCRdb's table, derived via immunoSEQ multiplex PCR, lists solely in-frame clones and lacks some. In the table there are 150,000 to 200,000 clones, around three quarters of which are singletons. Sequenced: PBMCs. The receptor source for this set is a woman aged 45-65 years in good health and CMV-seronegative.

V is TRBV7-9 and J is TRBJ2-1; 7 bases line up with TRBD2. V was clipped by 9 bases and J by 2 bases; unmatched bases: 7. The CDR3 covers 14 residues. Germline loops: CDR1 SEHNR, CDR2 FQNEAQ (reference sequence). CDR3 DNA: TGTGCCAGGCCGTGCGGGGGTACCTACAATGAGCAGTTCTTC. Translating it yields CARPCGGTYNEQFF.

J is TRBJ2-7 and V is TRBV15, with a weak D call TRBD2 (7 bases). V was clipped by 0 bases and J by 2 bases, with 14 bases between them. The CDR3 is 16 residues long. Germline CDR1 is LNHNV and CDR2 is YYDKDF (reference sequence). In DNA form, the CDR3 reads TGTGCCACCAGCAGAGATCGGGCGGGGGCGCCCTACGAGCAGTACTTC. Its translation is CATSRDRAGAPYEQYF.

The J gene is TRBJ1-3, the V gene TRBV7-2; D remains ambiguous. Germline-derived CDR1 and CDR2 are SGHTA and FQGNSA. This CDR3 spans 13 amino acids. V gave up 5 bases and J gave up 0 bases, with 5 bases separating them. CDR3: CASSLLSGNTIYF. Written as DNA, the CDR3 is TGTGCCAGCAGCCTCCTCTCTGGAAACACCATATATTTT.

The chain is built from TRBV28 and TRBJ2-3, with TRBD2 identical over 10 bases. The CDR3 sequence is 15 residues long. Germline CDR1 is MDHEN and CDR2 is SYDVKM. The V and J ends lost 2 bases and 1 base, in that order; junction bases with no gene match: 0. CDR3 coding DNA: TGTGCCAGCAGTTTAGGACTAGCGGGCACAGATACGCAGTATTTT. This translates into CASSLGLAGTDTQYF.

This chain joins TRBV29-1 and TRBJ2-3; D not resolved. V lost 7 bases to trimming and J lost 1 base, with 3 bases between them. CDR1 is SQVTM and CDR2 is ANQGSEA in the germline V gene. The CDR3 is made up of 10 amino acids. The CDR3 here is CSAGTDTQYF. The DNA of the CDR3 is TGCAGCGCCGGCACAGATACGCAGTATTTT.

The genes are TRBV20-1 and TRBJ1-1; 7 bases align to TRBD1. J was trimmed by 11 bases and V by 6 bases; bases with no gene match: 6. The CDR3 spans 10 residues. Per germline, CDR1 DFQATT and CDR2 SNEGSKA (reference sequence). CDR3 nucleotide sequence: TGCAGTGCCCAGGTCAGGGGGGCTTTCTTT. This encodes CSAQVRGAFF.

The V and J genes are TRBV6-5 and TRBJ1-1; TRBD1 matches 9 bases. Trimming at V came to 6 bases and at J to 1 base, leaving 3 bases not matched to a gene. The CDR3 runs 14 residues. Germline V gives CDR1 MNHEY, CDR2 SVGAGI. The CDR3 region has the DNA TGTGCCAGCAGGCCGGGACAGGGGAACACTGAAGCTTTCTTT. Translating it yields CASRPGQGNTEAFF.

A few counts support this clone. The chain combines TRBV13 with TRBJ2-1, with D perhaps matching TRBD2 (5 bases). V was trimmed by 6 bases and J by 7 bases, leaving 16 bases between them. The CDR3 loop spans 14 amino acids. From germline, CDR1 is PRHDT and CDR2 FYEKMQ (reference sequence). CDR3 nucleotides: TGTGCCAGCAGTTACTCGCGGCTAGCTAATGAGCAGTTCTTC. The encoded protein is CASSYSRLANEQFF.

The CDR3 DNA is TGTGCCAGCTCACCTCGAGGGGGACAGGGTGGCTACGAGCAGTACTTC. This translates into CASSPRGGQGGYEQYF. J is TRBJ2-7 and V is TRBV18, with 9 bases that match TRBD1. There are 16 residues in the CDR3. CDR1 KGHSH and CDR2 LQKENI come from the germline V gene. Trimming removed 3 bases from V and 3 bases from J; junction bases left unmatched: 9.

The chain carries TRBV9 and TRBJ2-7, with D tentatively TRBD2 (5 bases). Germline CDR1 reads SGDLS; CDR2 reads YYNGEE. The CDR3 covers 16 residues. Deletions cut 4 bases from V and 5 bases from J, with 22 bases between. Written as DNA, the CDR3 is TGTGCCAGCAGCTCCCTGCCTGGGGAGCCCTGGAACGAGCAGTACTTC. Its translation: CASSSLPGEPWNEQYF. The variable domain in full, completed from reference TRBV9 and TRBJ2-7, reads DSGVTQTPKHLITATGQRVTLRCSPRSGDLSVYWYQQSLDQGLQFLIQYYNGEERAKGNILERFSAQQFPDLHSELNLSSLELGDSALYFCASSSLPGEPWNEQYFGPGTRLTVT.

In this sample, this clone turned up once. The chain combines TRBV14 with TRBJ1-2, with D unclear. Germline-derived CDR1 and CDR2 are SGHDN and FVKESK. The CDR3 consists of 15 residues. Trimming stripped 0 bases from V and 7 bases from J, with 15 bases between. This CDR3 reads CASSQEAQVSPGYTF. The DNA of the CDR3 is TGTGCCAGCAGCCAAGAAGCTCAAGTTTCGCCTGGCTACACCTTC.

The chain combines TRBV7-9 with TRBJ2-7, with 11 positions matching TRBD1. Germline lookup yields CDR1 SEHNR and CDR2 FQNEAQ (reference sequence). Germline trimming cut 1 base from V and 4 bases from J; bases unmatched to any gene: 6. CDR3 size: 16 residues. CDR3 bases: TGTGCCAGCAGCTTAGGGACAGGGGGCCTATCATACGAGCAGTACTTC. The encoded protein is CASSLGTGGLSYEQYF.

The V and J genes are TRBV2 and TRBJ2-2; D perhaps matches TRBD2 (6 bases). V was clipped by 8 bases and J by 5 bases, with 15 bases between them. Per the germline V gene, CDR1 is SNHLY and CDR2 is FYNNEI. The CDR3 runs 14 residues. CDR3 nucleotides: TGTGCCAGCCGCGGGGCGGCGGGGACCGGGGAGCTGTTTTTT. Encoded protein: CASRGAAGTGELFF.

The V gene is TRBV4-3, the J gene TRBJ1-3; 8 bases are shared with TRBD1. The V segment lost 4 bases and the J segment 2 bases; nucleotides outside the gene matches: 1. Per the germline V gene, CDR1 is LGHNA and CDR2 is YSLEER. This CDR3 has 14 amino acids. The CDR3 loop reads CASSLQGAGNTIYF. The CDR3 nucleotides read TGCGCCAGCAGCCTACAGGGGGCTGGAAACACCATATATTTT.

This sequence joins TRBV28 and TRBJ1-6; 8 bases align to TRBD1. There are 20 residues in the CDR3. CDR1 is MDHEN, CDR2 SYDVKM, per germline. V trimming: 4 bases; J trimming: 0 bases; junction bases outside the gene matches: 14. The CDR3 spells CASSSGTGGIALSYNSPLHF. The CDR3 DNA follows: TGTGCCAGCAGTTCGGGGACAGGCGGGATAGCACTCTCCTATAATTCACCCCTCCACTTT.

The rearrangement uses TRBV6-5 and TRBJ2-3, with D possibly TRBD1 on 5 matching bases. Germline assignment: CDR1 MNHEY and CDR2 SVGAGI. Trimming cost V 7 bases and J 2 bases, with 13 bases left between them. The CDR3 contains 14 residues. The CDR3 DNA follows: TGTGCCAGCAAGATTGACAGACTCACAGATACGCAGTATTTT. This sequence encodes CASKIDRLTDTQYF.

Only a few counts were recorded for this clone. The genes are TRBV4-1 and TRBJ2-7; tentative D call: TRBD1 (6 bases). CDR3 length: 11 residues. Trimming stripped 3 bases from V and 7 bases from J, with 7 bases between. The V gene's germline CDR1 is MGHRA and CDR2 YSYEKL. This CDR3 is CASSQRGEQYF. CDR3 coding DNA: TGCGCCAGCAGCCAGAGGGGGGAGCAGTACTTC.

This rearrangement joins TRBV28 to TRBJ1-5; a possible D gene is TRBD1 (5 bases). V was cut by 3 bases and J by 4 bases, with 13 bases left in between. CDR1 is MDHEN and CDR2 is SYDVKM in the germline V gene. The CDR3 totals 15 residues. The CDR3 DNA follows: TGTGCCAGCAGTTTTCAAACAGGCCTTAATCAGCCCCAGCATTTT. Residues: CASSFQTGLNQPQHF.

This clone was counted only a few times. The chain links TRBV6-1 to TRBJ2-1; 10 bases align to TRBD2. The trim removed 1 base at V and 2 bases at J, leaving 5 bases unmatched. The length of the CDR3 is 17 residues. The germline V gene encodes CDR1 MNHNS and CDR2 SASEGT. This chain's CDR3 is CASSEEASGSAYNEQFF. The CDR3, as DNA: TGTGCCAGCAGTGAAGAGGCTAGCGGGAGCGCCTACAATGAGCAGTTCTTC.

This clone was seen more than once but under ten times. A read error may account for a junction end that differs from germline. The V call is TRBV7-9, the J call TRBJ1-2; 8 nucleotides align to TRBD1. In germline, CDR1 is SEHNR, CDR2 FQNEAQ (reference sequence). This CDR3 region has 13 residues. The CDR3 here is CSSSGDRGYGYTF. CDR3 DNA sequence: TGTTCCAGCAGCGGCGACAGGGGTTATGGCTACACCTTC.